The TCR beta chain described here comes from a study of T cells in Graves' hyperthyroidism and ophthalmopathy. As for the study in general: Peripheral blood was taken when the disease was first diagnosed, before any treatment began.

It was RNA transcripts that yielded the amplified TCR beta CDR3 regions. The HTBI primer set drove a first-round RT-PCR of the TCR CDR3. TCRdb re-called the multiplex PCR reads with MiXCR, one entry per CDR3 protein. Among approximately 640,000 distinct CDR3 sequences listed, around 15% were seen once. The table lists this clonotype with many counts. Antigen specificity is unknown. Overall study findings and caveats: The model predicted ophthalmopathy a median roughly six months before onset.

The PBMCs were sourced from fresh peripheral blood (approximately 9 ml). Germline-derived CDR1 and CDR2 are SGDLS and YYNGEE. V dropped 3 bases and J dropped 2; count of bases not matched to a gene: 7. This CDR3 contains 16 residues. The sequenced sample was blood. This sequence originates from a woman between 25 and 40 years old with Graves' hyperthyroidism. The gene calls are TRBV9 and TRBJ2-3; 9 bases line up with TRBD1. CDR3 protein: CASSASTGGFTDTQYF. CDR3 coding DNA: TGTGCCAGCAGCGCTTCGACAGGGGGGTTCACAGATACGCAGTATTTT.